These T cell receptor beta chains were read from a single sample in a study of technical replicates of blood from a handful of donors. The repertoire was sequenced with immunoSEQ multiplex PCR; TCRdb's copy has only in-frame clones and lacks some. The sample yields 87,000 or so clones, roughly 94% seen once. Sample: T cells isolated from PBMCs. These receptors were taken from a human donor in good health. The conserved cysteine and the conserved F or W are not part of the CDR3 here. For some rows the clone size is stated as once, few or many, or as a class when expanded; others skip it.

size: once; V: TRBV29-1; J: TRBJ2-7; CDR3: SVVERTEQY
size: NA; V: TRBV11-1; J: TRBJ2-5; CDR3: ASSYGQQETQY
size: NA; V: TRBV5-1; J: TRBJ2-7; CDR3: ASSLESLDYEQY
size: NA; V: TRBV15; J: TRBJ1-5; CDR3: ATSRARVMDPSNQPQH
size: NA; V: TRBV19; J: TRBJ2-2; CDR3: ASPDWNTGELF
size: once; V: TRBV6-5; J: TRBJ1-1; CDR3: ASSYTSGQGAEAF
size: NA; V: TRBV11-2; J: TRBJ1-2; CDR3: ASSHTTGGIFT
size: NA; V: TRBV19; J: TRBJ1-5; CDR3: ASRWAGNQPQH
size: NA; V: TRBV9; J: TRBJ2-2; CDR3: ATGGVAGELF
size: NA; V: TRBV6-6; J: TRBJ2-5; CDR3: ASSQYSVRGQETQY
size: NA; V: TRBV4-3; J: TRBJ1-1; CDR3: ASSHGLANTEAF
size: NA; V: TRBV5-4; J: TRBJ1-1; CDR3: ASSLGDRGSAEAF
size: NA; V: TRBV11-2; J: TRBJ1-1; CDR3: ASSLGRGGNTEAF
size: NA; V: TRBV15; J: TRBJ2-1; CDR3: ATSPTSGKFNEQF
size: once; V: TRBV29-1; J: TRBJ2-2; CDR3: SVVPFGANTGELF
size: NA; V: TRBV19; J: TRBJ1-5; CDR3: ASSGAGQQPQH
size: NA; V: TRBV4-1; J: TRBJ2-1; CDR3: ASSQDRGVLNEQF
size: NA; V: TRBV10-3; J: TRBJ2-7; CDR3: AIRITDSAYEQY
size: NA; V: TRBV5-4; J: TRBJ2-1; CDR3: ASSPTSGRSNEQF
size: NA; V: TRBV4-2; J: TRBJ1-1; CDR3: ASSRTGGTEAF
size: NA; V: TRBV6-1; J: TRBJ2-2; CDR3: ASSEEVAGLTGELF
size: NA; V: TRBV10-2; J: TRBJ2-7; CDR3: ASGTRSPYEQY
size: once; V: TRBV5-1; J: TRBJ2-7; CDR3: ASSLPERETSYEQY
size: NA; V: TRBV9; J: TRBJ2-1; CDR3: ASSVGLAGVMEQF
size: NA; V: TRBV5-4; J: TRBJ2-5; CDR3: ASSLTGGEETQY
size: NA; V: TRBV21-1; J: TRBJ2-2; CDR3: ASSSPPGSRANTGELF
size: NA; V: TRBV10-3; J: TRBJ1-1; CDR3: AISVRGGEAF
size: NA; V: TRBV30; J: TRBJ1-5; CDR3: AWSVLEANQPQH
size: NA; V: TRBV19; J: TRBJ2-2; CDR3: ASSTVSHLDREAITGELF
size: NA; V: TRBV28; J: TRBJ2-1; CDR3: ASRGGLSSYNEQF
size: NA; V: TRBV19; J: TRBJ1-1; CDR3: ASGPGQGTEAF
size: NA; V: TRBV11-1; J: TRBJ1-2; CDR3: ASSSLQGQGDYGYT
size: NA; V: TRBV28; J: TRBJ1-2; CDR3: ASSLIGDKSYT
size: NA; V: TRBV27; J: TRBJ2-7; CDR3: ASKGQPYEQY
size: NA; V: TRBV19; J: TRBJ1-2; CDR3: ASITGGAGYGYT
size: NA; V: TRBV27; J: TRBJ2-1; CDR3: ASSLWGLAGNNEQF
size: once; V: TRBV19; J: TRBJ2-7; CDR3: ASSLGLASYEQY
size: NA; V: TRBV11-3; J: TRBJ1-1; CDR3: ASSPGTGATEAF
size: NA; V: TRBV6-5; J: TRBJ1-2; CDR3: ASSYSYRGQEGYT
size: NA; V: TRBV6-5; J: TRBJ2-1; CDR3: ATRTSGSNEQF
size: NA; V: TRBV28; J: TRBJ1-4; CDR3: ASSPTEAAEKLF
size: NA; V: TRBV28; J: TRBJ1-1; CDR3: ASSSAHRGRNGEAF
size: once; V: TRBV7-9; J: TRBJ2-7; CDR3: ASSLIGRVEQY
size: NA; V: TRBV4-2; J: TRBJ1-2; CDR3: ASSQGVGEVGYT
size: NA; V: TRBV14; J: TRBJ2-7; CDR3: ASSQVGWTGKEDEQY
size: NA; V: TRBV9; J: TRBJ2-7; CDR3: ASSVGGRAWDEQY
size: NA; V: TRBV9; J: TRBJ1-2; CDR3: ASSVGDRLYGYT
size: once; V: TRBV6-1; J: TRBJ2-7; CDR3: ASSGGGLSEQY
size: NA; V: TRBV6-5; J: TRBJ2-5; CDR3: ASSYSRGREETQY
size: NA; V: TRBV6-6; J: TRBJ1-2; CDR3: ASSRGQGEGYT
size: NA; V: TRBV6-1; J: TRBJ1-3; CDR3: ASKEGNTIY
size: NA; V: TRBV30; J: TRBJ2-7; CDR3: AWEVGEQY
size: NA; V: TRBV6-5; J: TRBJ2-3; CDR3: ASSYGTSGGADTQY
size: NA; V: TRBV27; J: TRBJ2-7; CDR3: ASSSVKWVTRMGEQY
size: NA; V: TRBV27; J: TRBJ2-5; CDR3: ASSLGGDVRETQY